This T cell receptor beta chain was recorded in a study of CD8 T cells in Susac syndrome. Random hexamers served to reverse transcribe roughly 0.45 to 1 ug RNA. TCRdb fed the immunoSEQ multiplex PCR reads into MiXCR, producing one record per CDR3 protein. The table lists approximately 180,000 distinct CDR3 sequences, more than 90% of them singletons, with around 0.093% in the top ten. The V end was cut by 5 bases, the J end by 5 bases, with 15 bases between. CDR3 length: 13 amino acids. The germline gives CDR1 SQVTM, CDR2 ANQGSEA. This TCR was sampled from a human donor with multiple sclerosis. Source material: CD4+ T cells from PBMCs. The rearrangement joins TRBV29-1 to TRBJ1-1; weak D call: TRBD1 (5 bases). CDR3 nucleotide sequence: TGCAGCGTTCCGGGGGGGAGGAGAACTGAAGCTTTCTTT. Translated, it gives CSVPGGRRTEAFF.